The 9 T cell receptor beta chains below all came from one sample that was sequenced in a study of T cells in localized non-small cell lung cancer (dated by TCRdb to the early 2020s). Libraries were built with the immunoSEQ multiplex PCR assay. Imported from immuneACCESS, the table was reduced by TCRdb to in-frame sequences with V and J called. These copies leave out some clones; in studies compared against another copy, an unresolved V gene accounts for under half, and the cause of the remainder is not known. For this sample the table gives 10,000 to 12,000 clones, of which over 65% were detected only once. The ten most abundant clones make up around 31% of the sample. This specimen was peripheral blood, taken before any cancer treatment. The receptors derive from a male donor older than 55 with stage I lung adenocarcinoma.

This chain uses TRBV18 with TRBJ2-3, with D maybe TRBD1 (6 bases). Germline CDR1 is KGHSH and CDR2 is LQKENI. The CDR3 is 13 amino acids. Trimming took off 4 bases at V and 6 bases at J, with 11 bases between the two ends. Here the CDR3 reads CASSQQGQDTQYF. CDR3 bases: TGTGCCAGCTCACAACAGGGTCAGGATACGCAGTATTTT.

This clone was counted a single time. The chain has TRBV7-9 and TRBJ2-1; 11 nucleotides agree with TRBD2. CDR1 and CDR2 (germline): SEHNR, FQNEAQ (reference sequence). J lost 8 bases, V lost 1 base, and 10 bases had no gene match. The length of the CDR3 is 17 residues. CDR3 nucleotides: TGTGCCAGCAGCTTAGGACCTAGCGGGGGGCCTGGGTATGAGCAGTTCTTC. It codes for CASSLGPSGGPGYEQFF.

J is TRBJ2-7 and V is TRBV4-1, with a possible D match to TRBD2 (6 bases). CDR1 MGHRA and CDR2 YSYEKL come from the germline V gene. Deletions cut 5 bases from V and 4 bases from J, with 12 bases between. The CDR3 has 13 residues. The CDR3 sequence: CASSTAGGYEQYF. Written as DNA, the CDR3 is TGCGCCAGCAGCACGGCCGGGGGTTACGAGCAGTACTTC.

This clone was seen more than once but under ten times. V usage is TRBV7-9 and J usage is TRBJ2-5; a weak D match, TRBD1 (5 bases). The V gene's germline CDR1 is SEHNR and CDR2 FQNEAQ (reference sequence). Trimming cost V 6 bases and J 4 bases, with 12 bases left between them. The CDR3 extends over 13 amino acids. CDR3 residues: CASRDKQGETQYF. CDR3 DNA sequence: TGTGCCAGCAGAGACAAGCAGGGAGAGACCCAGTACTTC.

This chain connects TRBV7-6 to TRBJ1-1; 9 bases are shared with TRBD1. The CDR3 consists of 18 residues. Trimming removed 5 bases from V and 1 base from J; junction bases left unmatched: 14. Per germline, CDR1 SGHVS and CDR2 FNYEAQ. The CDR3 region is CASSARPGTGRGNTEAFF. CDR3 coding DNA: TGTGCCAGCAGCGCGCGACCCGGGACAGGGAGGGGGAACACTGAAGCTTTCTTT.

V and J are TRBV19 and TRBJ2-1; no definite D call. Per the germline V gene, CDR1 is LNHDA and CDR2 is SQIVND (reference sequence). CDR3 size: 13 residues. V dropped 6 bases and J dropped 5 bases, with 11 bases sitting between them. The chain's CDR3 is CASSVRRNNEQFF. The CDR3 DNA sequence: TGTGCCAGTAGCGTCCGAAGAAACAATGAGCAGTTCTTC.

The V call is TRBV18, the J call TRBJ2-1; the match to TRBD1 covers 8 bases. Germline V lookup: CDR1 KGHSH, CDR2 LQKENI. The V and J ends lost 1 base and 6 bases, in that order; junction bases with no gene match: 11. The CDR3 spans 17 residues. The CDR3: CASSPRATQGAGNEQFF. CDR3 bases: TGTGCCAGCTCACCACGAGCGACTCAGGGGGCTGGCAATGAGCAGTTCTTC.

The rearrangement uses TRBV21-1 and TRBJ1-3; TRBD1, the D gene given by the table, was not confirmed from the DNA. TRBV21-1 is classified as a pseudogene. The CDR3 totals 16 residues. The CDR3 coding sequence is TGTGCCAGCGCCGGGACAGCCAAACCCTCTGGAAACACCATATATTTT. Its protein is CASAGTAKPSGNTIYF.

This sequence joins TRBV7-9 and TRBJ2-5; TRBD2 matches at 12 bases. The CDR3 consists of 15 residues. The V and J ends lost 2 bases and 7 bases, in that order; junction bases with no gene match: 5. Germline values: CDR1 SEHNR, CDR2 FQNEAQ (reference sequence). This CDR3 is CASSLTSGGIGTQYF. The CDR3 coding sequence is TGTGCCAGCAGCTTAACTAGCGGGGGGATAGGGACCCAGTACTTC.